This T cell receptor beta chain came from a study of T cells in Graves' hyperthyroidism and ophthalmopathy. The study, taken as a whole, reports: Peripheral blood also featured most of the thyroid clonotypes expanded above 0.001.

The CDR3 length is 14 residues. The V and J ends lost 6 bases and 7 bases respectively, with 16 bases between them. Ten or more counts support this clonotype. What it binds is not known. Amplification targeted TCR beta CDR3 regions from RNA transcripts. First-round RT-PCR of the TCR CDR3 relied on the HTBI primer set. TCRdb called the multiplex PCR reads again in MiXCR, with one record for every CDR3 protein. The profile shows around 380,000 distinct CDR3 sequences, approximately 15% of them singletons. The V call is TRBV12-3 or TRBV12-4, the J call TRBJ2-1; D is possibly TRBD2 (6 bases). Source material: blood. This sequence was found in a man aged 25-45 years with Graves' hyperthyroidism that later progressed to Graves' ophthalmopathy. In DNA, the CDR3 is TGTGCCAGCAGACGCGGGGTCTCGGTGAATGAGCAGTTCTTC. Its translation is CASRRGVSVNEQFF.